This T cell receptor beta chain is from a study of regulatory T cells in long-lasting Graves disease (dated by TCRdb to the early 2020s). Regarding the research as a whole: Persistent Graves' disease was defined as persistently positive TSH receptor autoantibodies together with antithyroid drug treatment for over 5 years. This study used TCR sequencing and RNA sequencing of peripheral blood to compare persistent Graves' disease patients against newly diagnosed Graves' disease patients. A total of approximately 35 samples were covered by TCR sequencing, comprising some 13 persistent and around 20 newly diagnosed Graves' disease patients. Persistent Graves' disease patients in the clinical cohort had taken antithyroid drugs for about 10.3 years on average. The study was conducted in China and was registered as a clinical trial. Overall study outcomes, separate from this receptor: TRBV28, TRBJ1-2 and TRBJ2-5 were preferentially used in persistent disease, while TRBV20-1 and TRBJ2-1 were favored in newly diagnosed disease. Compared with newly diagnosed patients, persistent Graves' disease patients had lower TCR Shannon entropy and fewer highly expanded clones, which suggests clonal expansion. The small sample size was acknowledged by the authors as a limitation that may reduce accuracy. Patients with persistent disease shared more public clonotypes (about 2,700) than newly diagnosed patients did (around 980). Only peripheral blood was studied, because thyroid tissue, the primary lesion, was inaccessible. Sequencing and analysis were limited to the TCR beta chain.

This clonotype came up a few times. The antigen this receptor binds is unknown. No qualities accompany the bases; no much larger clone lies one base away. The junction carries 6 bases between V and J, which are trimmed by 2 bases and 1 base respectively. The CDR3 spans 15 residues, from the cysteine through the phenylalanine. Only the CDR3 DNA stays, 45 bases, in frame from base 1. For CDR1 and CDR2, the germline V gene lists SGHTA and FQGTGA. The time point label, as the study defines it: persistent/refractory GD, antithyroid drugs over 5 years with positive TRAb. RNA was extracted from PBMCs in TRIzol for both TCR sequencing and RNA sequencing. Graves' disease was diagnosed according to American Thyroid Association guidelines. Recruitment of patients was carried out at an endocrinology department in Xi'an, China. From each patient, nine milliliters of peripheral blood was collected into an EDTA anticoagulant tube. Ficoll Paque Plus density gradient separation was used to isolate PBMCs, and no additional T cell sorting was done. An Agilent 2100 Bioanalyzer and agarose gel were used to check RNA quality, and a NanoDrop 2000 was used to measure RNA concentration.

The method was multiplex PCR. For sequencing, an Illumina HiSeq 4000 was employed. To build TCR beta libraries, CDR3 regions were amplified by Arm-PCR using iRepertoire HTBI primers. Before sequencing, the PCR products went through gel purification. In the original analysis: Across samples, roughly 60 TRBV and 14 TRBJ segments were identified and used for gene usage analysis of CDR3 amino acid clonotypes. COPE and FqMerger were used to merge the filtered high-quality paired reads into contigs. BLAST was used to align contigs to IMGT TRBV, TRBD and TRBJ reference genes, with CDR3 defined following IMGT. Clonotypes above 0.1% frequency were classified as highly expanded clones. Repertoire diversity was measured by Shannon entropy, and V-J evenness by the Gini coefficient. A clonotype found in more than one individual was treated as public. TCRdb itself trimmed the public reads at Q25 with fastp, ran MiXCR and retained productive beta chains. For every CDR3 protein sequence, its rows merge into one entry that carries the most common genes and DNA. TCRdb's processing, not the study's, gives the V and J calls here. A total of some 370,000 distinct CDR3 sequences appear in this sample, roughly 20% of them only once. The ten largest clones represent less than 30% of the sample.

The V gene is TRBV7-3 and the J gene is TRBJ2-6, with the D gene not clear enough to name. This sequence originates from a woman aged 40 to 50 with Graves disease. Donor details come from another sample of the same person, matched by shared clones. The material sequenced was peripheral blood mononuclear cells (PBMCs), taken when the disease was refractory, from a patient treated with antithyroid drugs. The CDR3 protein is CASSLRVSGANVLTF. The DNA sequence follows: TGTGCCAGCAGCTTACGGGTTTCTGGGGCCAACGTCCTGACTTTC.